The 2 T cell receptor beta chains listed next were all sequenced from one sample in a study of post-analysis software for immune sequencing data. Points from the study as a whole: Patients used a few TRBV segments, including TRBV5-6, TRBV5-1 and TRBV20-1, more often than controls.

TCR beta cDNA libraries included unique molecular identifiers. TCRdb redid the calling of the PCR reads with MiXCR, one entry per CDR3 protein. The sample has about 200,000 distinct CDR3 sequences, 29% seen once. For these TCRs, the target antigens are not known. Sequencing was done on a sample of blood. Receptors were obtained from a girl under 18 with multiple sclerosis.

This clonotype came up a few times. The chain uses TRBV12-3 or TRBV12-4 and TRBJ2-5, with 7 nucleotides matching TRBD2. TRBJ2-7 matches the DNA end more closely, so the J call is doubtful. This CDR3 has 16 amino acids. CDR3 protein: CASNPHESGISGEQYF. The CDR3 DNA follows: TGTGCCAGCAATCCGCACGAGAGCGGGATTAGTGGCGAGCAGTACTTC.

This chain uses TRBV4-1 with TRBJ2-5; 14 bases align to TRBD2. The V and J ends lost 1 base and 2 bases, in that order; junction bases with no gene match: 0. CDR1 is MGHRA, CDR2 YSYEKL, per germline. CDR3 length: 16 amino acids. The CDR3 bases are TGCGCCAGCAGCCAAGGACTAGCGGGAGGGCAAGAGACCCAGTACTTC. As protein: CASSQGLAGGQETQYF.